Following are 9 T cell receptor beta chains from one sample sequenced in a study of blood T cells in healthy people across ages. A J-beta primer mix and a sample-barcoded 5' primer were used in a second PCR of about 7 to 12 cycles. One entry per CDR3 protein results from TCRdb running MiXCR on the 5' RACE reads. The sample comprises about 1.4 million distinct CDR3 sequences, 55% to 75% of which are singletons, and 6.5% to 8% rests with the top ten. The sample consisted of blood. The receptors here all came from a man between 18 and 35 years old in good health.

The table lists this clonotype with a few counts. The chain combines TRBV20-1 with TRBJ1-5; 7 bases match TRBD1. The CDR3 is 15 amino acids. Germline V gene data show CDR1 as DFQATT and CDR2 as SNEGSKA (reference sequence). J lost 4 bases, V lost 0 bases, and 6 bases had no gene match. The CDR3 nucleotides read TGCAGTGCTAGAGAGAACAGGGGCGGGAATCAGCCCCAGCATTTT. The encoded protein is CSARENRGGNQPQHF.

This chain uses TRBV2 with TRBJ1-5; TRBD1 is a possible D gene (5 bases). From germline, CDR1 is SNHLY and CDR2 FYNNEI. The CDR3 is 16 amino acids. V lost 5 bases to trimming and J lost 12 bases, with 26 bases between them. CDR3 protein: CASSIHGSRGNQNQHF. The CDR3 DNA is TGTGCCAGCAGTATACACGGTTCTAGGGGTAATCAAAACCAGCATTTT.

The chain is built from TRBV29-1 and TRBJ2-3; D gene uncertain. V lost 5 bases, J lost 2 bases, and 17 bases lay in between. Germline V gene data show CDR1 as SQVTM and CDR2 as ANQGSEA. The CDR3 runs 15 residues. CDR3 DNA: TGCAGCGTTTTTAAAATTGCGAGGCCCACAGATACGCAGTATTTT. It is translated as CSVFKIARPTDTQYF.

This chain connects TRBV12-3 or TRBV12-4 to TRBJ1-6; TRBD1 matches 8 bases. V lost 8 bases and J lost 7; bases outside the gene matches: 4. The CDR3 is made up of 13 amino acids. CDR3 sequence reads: CASLDRVNSPLHF. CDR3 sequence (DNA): TGTGCCAGCCTGGACAGGGTGAATTCACCCCTCCACTTT.

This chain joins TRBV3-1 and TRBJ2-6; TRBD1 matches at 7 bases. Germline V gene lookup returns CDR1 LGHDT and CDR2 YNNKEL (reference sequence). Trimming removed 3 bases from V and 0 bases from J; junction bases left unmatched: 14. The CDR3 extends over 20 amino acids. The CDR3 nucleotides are TGTGCCAGCAGCCAGGAACGAGCAGGGGGAAGCCTCTCTGGGGCCAACGTCCTGACTTTC. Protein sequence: CASSQERAGGSLSGANVLTF.

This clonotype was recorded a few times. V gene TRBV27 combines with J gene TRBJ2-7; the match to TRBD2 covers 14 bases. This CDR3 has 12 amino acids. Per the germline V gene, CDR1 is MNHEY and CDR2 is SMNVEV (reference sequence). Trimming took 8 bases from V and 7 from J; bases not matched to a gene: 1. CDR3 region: CASRLAGGEQYF. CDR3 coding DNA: TGTGCCAGCCGACTAGCGGGGGGGGAGCAGTACTTC.

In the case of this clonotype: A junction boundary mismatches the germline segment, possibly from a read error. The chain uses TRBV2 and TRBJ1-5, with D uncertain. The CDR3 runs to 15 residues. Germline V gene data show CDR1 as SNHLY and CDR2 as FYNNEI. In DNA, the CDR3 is TGCGCCAGCAGTCCCACGGACGGAAACAATCAGCCCCAGCATTTT. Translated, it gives CASSPTDGNNQPQHF. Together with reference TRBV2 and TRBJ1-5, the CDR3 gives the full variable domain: EPEVTQTPSHQVTQMGQEVILRCVPISNHLYFYWYRQILGQKVEFLVSFYNNEISEKSEIFDDQFSVERPDGSNFTLKIRSTKLEDSAMYFCASSPTDGNNQPQHFGDGTRLSIL.

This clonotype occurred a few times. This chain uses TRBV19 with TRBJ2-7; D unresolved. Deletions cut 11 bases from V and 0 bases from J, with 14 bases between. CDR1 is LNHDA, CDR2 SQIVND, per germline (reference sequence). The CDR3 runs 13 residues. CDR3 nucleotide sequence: TGTGCCCGTCCAGACCGGGCCTCCTACGAGCAGTACTTC. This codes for CARPDRASYEQYF.

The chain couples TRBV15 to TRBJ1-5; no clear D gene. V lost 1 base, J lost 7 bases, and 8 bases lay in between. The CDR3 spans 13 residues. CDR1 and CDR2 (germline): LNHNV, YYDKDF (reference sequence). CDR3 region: CATSRGRGQPQHF. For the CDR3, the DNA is TGTGCCACCAGCAGAGGTCGAGGGCAGCCCCAGCATTTT.